This section outlines one T cell receptor beta chain sequence together with its context. Its antigen has not been determined. The record has no base qualities; no much larger clone is one base away. CD8 naive samples were obtained by positive selection for CCR7 among CD45RO-negative cells, yielding a CD45RA+CCR7+ population from which TemRA cells were excluded. The donors were healthy, HIV-negative adults who had no recently reported acute infections or vaccinations. All donors were Caucasian adults living in Nashville, Tennessee, USA. After blood collection by leukapheresis, PBMCs were isolated using Ficoll-Histopaque density gradient centrifugation and then cryopreserved in the vapor phase of liquid nitrogen. Purity and quantity of every magnetically sorted T cell population were checked by analytical flow cytometry. Genomic DNA was isolated from each sorted fraction and quantified by UV absorbance on a Nanodrop 2000c.

After removal of 2 bases from V and 2 bases from J, the junction retains 5 bases not matched to a gene. The germline V gene specifies MGHRA as CDR1 and YSYEKL as CDR2. Inclusive of the bounding cysteine and phenylalanine, the CDR3 is 16 residues long. Only CDR3 DNA remains: 48 bases, in frame from the first base. The sample originates from a study of shared clonotypes between healthy human individuals (TCRdb year 2020). Turning to the overall study: A few men and a couple of women, aged 18 to 49 years, made up the cohort. To estimate repertoire size and how much clonotypes are shared between individuals, the study performed deep sequencing of blood TCR repertoires from a handful of healthy adults. Each donor's leukapheresis produced roughly between roughly 0.94 and 9.5 billion PBMCs. Per donor, three plates each were used for CD4 naive and CD4 memory, two for CD8 naive, and one for CD8 memory. Libraries were prepared and TCR repertoires were sequenced by different laboratories using diverse techniques, in order to increase sequencing depth and limit assay-specific biases. What the work shows at the level of the full study, not this receptor alone: Sampling was restricted to blood, and TCR repertoires in tissue are likely to differ from TCR repertoires in blood. Clonotypes shared by all four sorted-subset donors showed higher generation probabilities than non-shared clonotypes. Because the study included a small number of donors, the genetic and exposure-history diversity represented was limited. About 4.5% of naive CD4, around 3.5% of naive CD8, roughly 2.5% of memory CD4, and roughly 0.4% of memory CD8 clonotypes were shared across several donors. Naive subsets generally had larger estimated clonotype richness than memory subsets did. Pairwise subsampling indicated that sequencing depth was expected to affect the degree of clonotype sharing among donors. Even with the large sequencing depth, rarefaction of the sorted-subset datasets indicated that sequencing was incomplete.

Using the deep immunoSEQ assay, multiplex PCR amplified TCR CDR3 regions from genomic DNA. Genomic DNA extracted from each cell subset was distributed evenly over all wells of several immunoSEQ 96-well plates, and each plate served as one replicate. For sorted subsets, roughly 200 ng of genomic DNA, equivalent to 25,000 to 35,000 T cell genomes, went into each replicate PCR. The purified libraries were quantified using a Qubit 3.0 fluorometer, sized with a Bioanalyzer 2100, and then quantified again using the KAPA Library Quantification kit. A separate single-read 150-cycle Illumina NextSeq 550 flow cell was used to sequence each immunoSEQ 96-well plate. On the authors' methods: The immunoSEQ output contained only junctional sequences without quality scores, so filtering could not match that applied to full-length reads. To assign V/J genes and CDR3, sequences were annotated against IMGT germline references using PyIR, a Python wrapper for IgBLAST v1.9. Reads were removed for weak V/J assignments (E-value above 1e-6), missing CDR3, stop codons, out-of-frame junctions, or ambiguous translated residues. V3J clonotypes were defined as sequences sharing the same inferred V gene, J gene, and CDR3 amino acid sequence. The percentage overlap between two repertoires was calculated by dividing the number of shared unique clonotypes by the size of the smaller repertoire. Three approaches were used to assess repertoire richness: RTK rarefaction, the Chao1 estimator, and Recon v2.1 estimates of unobserved clonotypes. Generation probabilities were computed with OLGA for all TCRbeta clonotypes obtained by the gDNA method from a few donors. Here the immuneACCESS table is served through TCRdb, limited to in-frame sequences with V and J called. Missing clones are a known gap in these copies; in checked studies unresolved V genes cover under half, and the rest lacks a known reason. V and J calls plus clone size are reproduced from that table; the DNA served to infer D and trimming. In this sample the table shows about 2 million clones, less than 95% of which occur a single time. Of the sample, 1% to 1.3% is held by the ten largest clones.

What was sequenced was naive CD8+ T cells sorted from blood. What the cell subset or site label conveys for this sample: CD45RA+CCR7+. This receptor was taken from a man aged 18 to 30 in good health. Here the chain combines TRBV4-1 and TRBJ2-7; TRBD2 matches 11 bases in the middle. CDR3 sequence: CASSQIGLAGTYEQYF. The nucleotides are TGCGCCAGCAGCCAAATTGGACTAGCGGGTACCTACGAGCAGTACTTC.